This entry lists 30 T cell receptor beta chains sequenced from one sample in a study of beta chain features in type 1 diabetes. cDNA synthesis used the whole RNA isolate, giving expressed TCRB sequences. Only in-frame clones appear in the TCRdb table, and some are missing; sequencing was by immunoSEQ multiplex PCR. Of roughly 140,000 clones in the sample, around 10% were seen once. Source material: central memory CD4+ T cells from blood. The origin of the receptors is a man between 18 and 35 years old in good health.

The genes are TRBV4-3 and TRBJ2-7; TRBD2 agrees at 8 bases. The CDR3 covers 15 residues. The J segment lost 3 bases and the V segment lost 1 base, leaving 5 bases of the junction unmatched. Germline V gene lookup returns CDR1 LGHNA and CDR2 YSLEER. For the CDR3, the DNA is TGCGCCAGCAGCCAAGCAGCGGGGGTTAACTACGAGCAGTACTTC. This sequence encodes CASSQAAGVNYEQYF.

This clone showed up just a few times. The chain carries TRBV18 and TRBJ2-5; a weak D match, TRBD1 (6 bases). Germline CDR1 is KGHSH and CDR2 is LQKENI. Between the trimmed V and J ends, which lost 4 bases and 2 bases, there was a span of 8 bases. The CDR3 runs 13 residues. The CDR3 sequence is CASSQGTQETQYF. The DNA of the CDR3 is TGTGCCAGCTCACAGGGGACACAAGAGACCCAGTACTTC.

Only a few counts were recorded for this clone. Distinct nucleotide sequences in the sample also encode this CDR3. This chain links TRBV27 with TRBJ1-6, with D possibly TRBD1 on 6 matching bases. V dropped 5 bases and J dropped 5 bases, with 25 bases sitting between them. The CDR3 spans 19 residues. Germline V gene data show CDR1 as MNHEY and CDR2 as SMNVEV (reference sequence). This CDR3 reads CASSRRDTGLPWNNSPLHF. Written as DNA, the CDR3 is TGTGCCAGCAGTCGCAGGGACACGGGACTGCCCTGGAATAATTCACCCCTCCACTTT.

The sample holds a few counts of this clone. The DNA of the CDR3 is TGCGCCAGCAGCTTGGACGGGGTCTACGAGCAGTACTTC. It translates to CASSLDGVYEQYF. The V call is TRBV5-1, the J call TRBJ2-7, with D tentatively TRBD2 (5 bases). Germline V CDR1 and CDR2: SGHRS, YFSETQ. V was trimmed by 0 bases and J by 3 bases, leaving 7 bases between them. The CDR3 spans 13 residues.

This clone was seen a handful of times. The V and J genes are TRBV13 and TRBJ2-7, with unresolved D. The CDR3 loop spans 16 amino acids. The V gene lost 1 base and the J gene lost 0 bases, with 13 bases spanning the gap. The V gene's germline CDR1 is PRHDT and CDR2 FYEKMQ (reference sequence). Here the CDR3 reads CASSLVGRRSSYEQYF. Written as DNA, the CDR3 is TGTGCCAGCAGCTTAGTCGGACGGCGAAGCTCCTACGAGCAGTACTTC.

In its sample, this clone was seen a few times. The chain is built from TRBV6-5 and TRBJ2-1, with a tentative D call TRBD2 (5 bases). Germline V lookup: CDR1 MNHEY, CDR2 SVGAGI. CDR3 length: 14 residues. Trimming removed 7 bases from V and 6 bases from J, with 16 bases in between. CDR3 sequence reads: CASTSGGGSNEQFF. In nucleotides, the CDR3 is TGTGCCAGCACCTCGGGTGGCGGGTCCAATGAGCAGTTCTTC.

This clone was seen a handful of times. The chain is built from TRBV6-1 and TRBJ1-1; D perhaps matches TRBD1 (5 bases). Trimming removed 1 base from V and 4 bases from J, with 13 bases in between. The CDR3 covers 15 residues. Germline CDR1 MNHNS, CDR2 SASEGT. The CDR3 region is CASSEGIAGFTEAFF. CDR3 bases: TGTGCCAGCAGTGAAGGTATAGCAGGGTTCACTGAAGCTTTCTTT.

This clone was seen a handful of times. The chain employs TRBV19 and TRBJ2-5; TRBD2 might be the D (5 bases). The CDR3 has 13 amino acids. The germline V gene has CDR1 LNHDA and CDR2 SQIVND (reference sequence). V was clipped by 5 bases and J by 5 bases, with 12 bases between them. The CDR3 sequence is CASSVIRGETQYF. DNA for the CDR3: TGTGCCAGTAGTGTGATCAGAGGGGAGACCCAGTACTTC.

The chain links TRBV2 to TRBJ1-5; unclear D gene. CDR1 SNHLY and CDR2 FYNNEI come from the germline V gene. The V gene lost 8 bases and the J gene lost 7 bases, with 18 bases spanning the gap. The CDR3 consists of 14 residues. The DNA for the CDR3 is TGTGCCAGCCACTTAGGGCAGGTGGGGCAGCCCCAGCATTTT. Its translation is CASHLGQVGQPQHF.

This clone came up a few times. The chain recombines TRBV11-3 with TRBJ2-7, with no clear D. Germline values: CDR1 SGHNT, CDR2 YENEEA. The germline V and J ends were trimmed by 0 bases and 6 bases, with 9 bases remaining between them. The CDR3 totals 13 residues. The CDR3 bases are TGTGCCAGCAGCTTAGAGAGGAGAGGCGAGCAGTACTTC. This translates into CASSLERRGEQYF.

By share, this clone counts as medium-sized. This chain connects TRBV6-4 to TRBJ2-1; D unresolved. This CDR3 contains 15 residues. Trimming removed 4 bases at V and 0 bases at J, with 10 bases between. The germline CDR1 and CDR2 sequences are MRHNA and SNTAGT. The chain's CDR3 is CASSVLSSSYNEQFF. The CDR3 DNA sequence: TGTGCCAGCAGTGTTCTTTCTAGCTCCTACAATGAGCAGTTCTTC.

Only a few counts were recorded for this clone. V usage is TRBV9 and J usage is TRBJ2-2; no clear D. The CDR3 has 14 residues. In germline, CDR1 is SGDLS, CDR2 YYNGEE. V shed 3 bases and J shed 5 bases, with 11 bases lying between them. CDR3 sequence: CASSESVETGELFF. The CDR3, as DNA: TGTGCCAGCAGCGAGAGCGTCGAAACCGGGGAGCTGTTTTTT. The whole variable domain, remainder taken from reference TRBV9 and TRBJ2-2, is DSGVTQTPKHLITATGQRVTLRCSPRSGDLSVYWYQQSLDQGLQFLIQYYNGEERAKGNILERFSAQQFPDLHSELNLSSLELGDSALYFCASSESVETGELFFGEGSRLTVL.

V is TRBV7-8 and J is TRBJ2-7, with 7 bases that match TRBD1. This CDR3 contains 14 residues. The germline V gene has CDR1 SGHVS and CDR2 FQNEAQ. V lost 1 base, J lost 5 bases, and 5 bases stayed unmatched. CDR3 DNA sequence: TGTGCCAGCAGCTTAGGACAGGGTGGCAACGAGCAGTACTTC. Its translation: CASSLGQGGNEQYF.

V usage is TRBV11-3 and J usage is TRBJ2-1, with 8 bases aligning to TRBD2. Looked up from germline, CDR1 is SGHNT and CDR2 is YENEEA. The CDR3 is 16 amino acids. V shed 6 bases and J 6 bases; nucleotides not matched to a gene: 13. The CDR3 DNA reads TGTGCCAGCAGTCTAGGGACTAGTCCAGTCGGCAATGAGCAGTTCTTC. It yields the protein CASSLGTSPVGNEQFF.

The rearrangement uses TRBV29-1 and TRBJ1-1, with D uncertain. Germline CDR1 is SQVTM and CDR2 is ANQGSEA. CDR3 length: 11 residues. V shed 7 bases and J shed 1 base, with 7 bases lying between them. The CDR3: CSGYKNTEAFF. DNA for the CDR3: TGCAGCGGTTACAAGAACACTGAAGCTTTCTTT.

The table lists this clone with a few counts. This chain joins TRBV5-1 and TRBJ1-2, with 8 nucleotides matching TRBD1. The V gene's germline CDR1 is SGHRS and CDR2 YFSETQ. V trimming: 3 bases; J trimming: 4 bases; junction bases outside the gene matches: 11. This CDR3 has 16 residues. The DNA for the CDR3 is TGCGCCAGCAGCTCTAACCAGGGGGCGACCGCCTATGGCTACACCTTC. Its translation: CASSSNQGATAYGYTF.

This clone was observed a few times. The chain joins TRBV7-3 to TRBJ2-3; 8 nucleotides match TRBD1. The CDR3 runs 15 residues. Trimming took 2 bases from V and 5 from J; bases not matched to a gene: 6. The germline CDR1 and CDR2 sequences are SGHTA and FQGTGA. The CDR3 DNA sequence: TGTGCCAGCAGCTTAGGACAGGGCGAGAGAGATACGCAGTATTTT. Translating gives CASSLGQGERDTQYF.

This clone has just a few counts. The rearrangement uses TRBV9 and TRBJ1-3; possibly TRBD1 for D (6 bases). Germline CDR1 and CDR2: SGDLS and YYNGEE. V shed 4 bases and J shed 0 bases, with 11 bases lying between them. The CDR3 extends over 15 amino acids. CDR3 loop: CASSLGGVSGNTIYF. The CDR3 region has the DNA TGTGCCAGCAGCCTAGGGGGTGTCTCTGGAAACACCATATATTTT.

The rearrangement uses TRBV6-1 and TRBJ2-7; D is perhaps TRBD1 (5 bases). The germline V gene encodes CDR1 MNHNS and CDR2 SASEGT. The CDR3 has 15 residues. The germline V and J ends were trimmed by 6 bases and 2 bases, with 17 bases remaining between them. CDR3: CASSYQGAQTYEQYF. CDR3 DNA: TGTGCCAGCAGCTACCAAGGGGCGCAGACCTACGAGCAGTACTTC.

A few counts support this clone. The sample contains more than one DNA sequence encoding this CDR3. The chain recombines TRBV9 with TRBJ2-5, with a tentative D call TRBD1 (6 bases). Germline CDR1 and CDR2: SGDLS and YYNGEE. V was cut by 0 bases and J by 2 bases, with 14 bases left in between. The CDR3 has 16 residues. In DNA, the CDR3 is TGTGCCAGCAGCGTAGGTACAGGGTTGGTGCAAGAGACCCAGTACTTC. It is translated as CASSVGTGLVQETQYF.

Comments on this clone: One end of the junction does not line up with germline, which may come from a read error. The CDR3 DNA is TGTGCTAGCAGCCAAAGTCCAGCGGGGGGCACAGATACGCAGTATTTT. Translated, it gives CASSQSPAGGTDTQYF. V usage is TRBV7-7 and J usage is TRBJ2-3; 8 bases agree with TRBD2. The CDR3 loop spans 16 amino acids. Germline loops: CDR1 SSHAT, CDR2 FNYEAQ (reference sequence). Combining the CDR3 with reference TRBV7-7 and TRBJ2-3 gives the whole variable domain GAGVSQSPRYKVTKRGQDVTLRCDPISSHATLYWYQQALGQGPEFLTYFNYEAQPDKSGLPSDRFSAERPEGSISTLTIQRTEQRDSAMYRCASSQSPAGGTDTQYFGPGTRLTVL.

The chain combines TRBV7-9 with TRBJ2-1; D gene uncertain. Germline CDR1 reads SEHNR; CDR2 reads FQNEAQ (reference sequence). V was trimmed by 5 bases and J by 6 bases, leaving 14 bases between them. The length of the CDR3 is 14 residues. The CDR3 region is CASSLGIWVNEQFF. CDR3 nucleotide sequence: TGTGCCAGCAGCCTAGGGATTTGGGTCAATGAGCAGTTCTTC. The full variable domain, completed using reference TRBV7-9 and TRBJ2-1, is DTGVSQNPRHKITKRGQNVTFRCDPISEHNRLYWYRQTLGQGPEFLTYFQNEAQLEKSRLLSDRFSAERPKGSFSTLEIQRTEQGDSAMYLCASSLGIWVNEQFFGPGTRLTVL.

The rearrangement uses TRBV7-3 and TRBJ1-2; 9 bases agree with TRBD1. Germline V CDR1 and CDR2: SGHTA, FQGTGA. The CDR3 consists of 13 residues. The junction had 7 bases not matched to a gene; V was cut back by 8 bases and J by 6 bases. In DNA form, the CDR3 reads TGTGCCAGCGGGACAGGGCCGGTCGATGGCTACACCTTC. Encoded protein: CASGTGPVDGYTF.

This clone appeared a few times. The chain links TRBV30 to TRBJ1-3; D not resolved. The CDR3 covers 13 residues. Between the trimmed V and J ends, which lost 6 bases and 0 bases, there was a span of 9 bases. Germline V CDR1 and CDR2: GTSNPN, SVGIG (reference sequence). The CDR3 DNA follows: TGTGCCTGTGACGTGAGCTCTGGAAACACCATATATTTT. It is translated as CACDVSSGNTIYF.

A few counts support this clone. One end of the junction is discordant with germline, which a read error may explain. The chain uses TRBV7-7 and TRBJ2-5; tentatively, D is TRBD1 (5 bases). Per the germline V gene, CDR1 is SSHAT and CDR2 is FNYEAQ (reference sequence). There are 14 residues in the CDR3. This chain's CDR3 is CASSLDLGVKTQYF. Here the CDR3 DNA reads TGTGCTAGCAGCTTAGATTTAGGGGTAAAGACCCAGTACTTC.

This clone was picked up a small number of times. This CDR3 reads CASSFENTGELFF. The CDR3 DNA reads as TGTGCCAGTAGCTTCGAGAACACCGGGGAGCTGTTTTTT. The V call is TRBV2, the J call TRBJ2-2; no reliable D call. V lost 9 bases, J lost 1 base, and 9 bases lay in between. CDR3 length: 13 residues. Germline CDR1 is SNHLY and CDR2 is FYNNEI. Drawing the rest from reference TRBV2 and TRBJ2-2, the complete variable domain is EPEVTQTPSHQVTQMGQEVILRCVPISNHLYFYWYRQILGQKVEFLVSFYNNEISEKSEIFDDQFSVERPDGSNFTLKIRSTKLEDSAMYFCASSFENTGELFFGEGSRLTVL.

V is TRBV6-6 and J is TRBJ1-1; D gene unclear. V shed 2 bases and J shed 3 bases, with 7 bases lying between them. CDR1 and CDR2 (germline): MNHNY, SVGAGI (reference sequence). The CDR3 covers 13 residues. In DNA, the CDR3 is TGTGCCAGCAGTTACAGGGCTGACACTGAAGCTTTCTTT. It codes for CASSYRADTEAFF.

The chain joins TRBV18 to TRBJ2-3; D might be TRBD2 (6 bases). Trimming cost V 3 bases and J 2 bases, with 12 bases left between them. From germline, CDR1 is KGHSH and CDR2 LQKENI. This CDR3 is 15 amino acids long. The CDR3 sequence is CASSPISGITDTQYF. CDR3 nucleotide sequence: TGTGCCAGCTCACCGATTAGCGGCATCACAGATACGCAGTATTTT.

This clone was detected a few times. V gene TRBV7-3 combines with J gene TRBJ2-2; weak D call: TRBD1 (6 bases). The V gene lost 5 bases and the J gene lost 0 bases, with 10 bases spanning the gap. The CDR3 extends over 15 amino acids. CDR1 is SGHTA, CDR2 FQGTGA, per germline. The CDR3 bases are TGTGCCAGCAGCGGAACAGGGACGAACACCGGGGAGCTGTTTTTT. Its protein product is CASSGTGTNTGELFF.

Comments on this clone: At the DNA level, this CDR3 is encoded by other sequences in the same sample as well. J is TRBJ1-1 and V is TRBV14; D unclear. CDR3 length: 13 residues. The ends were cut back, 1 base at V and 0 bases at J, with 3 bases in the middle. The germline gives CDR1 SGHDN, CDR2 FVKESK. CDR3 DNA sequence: TGTGCCAGCAGCCAAGCGTTGAACACTGAAGCTTTCTTT. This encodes CASSQALNTEAFF.